These 16 T cell receptor beta chains were sequenced from one sample in a study of blood T cell repertoires in COVID-19. Profiling relied on immunoSEQ multiplex PCR, and the TCRdb table lists in-frame clones only, not all of them. The data contain about 140,000 clones, over 60% of them singletons. Sequenced material: peripheral blood. The receptors shown here come from a woman of 80 years or more with active or convalescent COVID-19.

The chain links TRBV25-1 to TRBJ2-1; TRBD1 agrees at 10 bases. The CDR3 extends over 17 amino acids. Germline trimming cut 5 bases from V and 8 bases from J; bases unmatched to any gene: 15. Germline-derived CDR1 and CDR2 are MGHDK and SYGVNS. The CDR3 DNA follows: TGTGCCAGCAGTCCTCCTTACCGGGACAGGGGTAGCGATGAGCAGTTCTTC. It translates to CASSPPYRDRGSDEQFF.

This rearrangement joins TRBV6-5 to TRBJ2-1; 15 positions agree with TRBD2. Losses at the gene ends were 7 bases for V and 7 bases for J; bases not matched to a gene: 5. The CDR3 sequence is 15 residues long. Germline V lookup: CDR1 MNHEY, CDR2 SVGAGI. DNA of the CDR3: TGTGCCAGCACCCGGGGACTAGCGGGGGGTAATGAGCAGTTCTTC. Its translation: CASTRGLAGGNEQFF.

V and J are TRBV7-3 and TRBJ2-1, with D possibly matching TRBD1 (6 bases). Trimming cost V 5 bases and J 4 bases, with 12 bases left between them. The germline gives CDR1 SGHTA, CDR2 FQGTGA. This CDR3 contains 14 residues. This CDR3 reads CASSPTQGYNEQFF. Here the CDR3 DNA reads TGTGCCAGCAGCCCAACGCAGGGGTACAATGAGCAGTTCTTC.

The V gene is TRBV30, the J gene TRBJ2-7, with D possibly TRBD1 on 5 matching bases. Trimming removed 0 bases from V and 11 bases from J, with 26 bases in between. This CDR3 contains 16 residues. Germline-derived CDR1 and CDR2 are GTSNPN and SVGIG (reference sequence). In DNA, the CDR3 is TGTGCCTGGAGTGTAAATCATCCCAGGACACCACTCCGAAAGTACTTC. Its protein product is CAWSVNHPRTPLRKYF. The full variable domain, its missing parts supplied by reference TRBV30 and TRBJ2-7, is SQTIHQWPATLVQPVGSPLSLECTVEGTSNPNLYWYRQAAGRGLQLLFYSVGIGQISSEVPQNLSASRPQDRQFILSSKKLLLSDSGFYLCAWSVNHPRTPLRKYFGPGTRLTVT.

The gene calls are TRBV12-3 or TRBV12-4 and TRBJ1-6; 7 nucleotides agree with TRBD1. The CDR3 runs 13 residues. Trimming at V came to 5 bases and at J to 7 bases, leaving 2 bases not matched to a gene. CDR3: CASSRDRNSPLHF. For the CDR3, the DNA is TGTGCCAGCAGTCGGGACAGAAATTCACCCCTCCACTTT.

This clone has more than one count but fewer than ten. The chain recombines TRBV19 with TRBJ1-5; a weak D match, TRBD1 (6 bases). Germline lookup yields CDR1 LNHDA and CDR2 SQIVND (reference sequence). This CDR3 is 15 amino acids long. The V and J ends lost 3 bases and 3 bases respectively, with 12 bases between them. The CDR3 loop reads CASSIGQIHNQPQHF. The CDR3 DNA reads TGTGCCAGTAGTATCGGACAGATCCACAATCAGCCCCAGCATTTT.

This chain links TRBV27 with TRBJ2-7, with D maybe TRBD2 (6 bases). The CDR3 loop spans 14 amino acids. The germline V and J ends were trimmed by 3 bases and 5 bases, with 14 bases remaining between them. In germline, CDR1 is MNHEY, CDR2 SMNVEV (reference sequence). CDR3 sequence reads: CASSFTGGENEQYF. In DNA form, the CDR3 reads TGTGCCAGCAGTTTTACAGGCGGGGAAAACGAGCAGTACTTC.

The chain has TRBV3-1 (or the pseudogene TRBV3-2) and TRBJ2-1, with D perhaps matching TRBD2 (6 bases). The CDR3 is made up of 17 amino acids. Germline V lookup: CDR1 LGHDT, CDR2 YNNKEL (reference sequence). Deletions cut 3 bases from V and 0 bases from J, with 15 bases between. CDR3 region: CASSQGRDLSSYNEQFF. The DNA for the CDR3 is TGTGCCAGCAGCCAGGGAAGGGACTTAAGCTCCTACAATGAGCAGTTCTTC.

The chain uses TRBV7-9 and TRBJ1-2; D is ambiguous. Per germline, CDR1 SEHNR and CDR2 FQNEAQ (reference sequence). The CDR3 sequence is 15 residues long. V shed 4 bases and J shed 2 bases, with 14 bases lying between them. CDR3 DNA: TGTGCCAGCAGCTCGATGGCGGACTTAAACTATGGCTACACCTTC. Translated, it gives CASSSMADLNYGYTF.

The chain employs TRBV18 and TRBJ1-4; 7 bases are a match to TRBD1. Germline trimming cut 5 bases from V and 5 bases from J; bases unmatched to any gene: 8. The length of the CDR3 is 15 residues. Germline lookup yields CDR1 KGHSH and CDR2 LQKENI. CDR3 DNA: TGTGCCAGCTCAGAGACAGGGATCGAGAATGAAAAACTGTTTTTT. This translates into CASSETGIENEKLFF.

The chain uses TRBV6-6 and TRBJ2-7; D is perhaps TRBD2 (5 bases). The CDR3 covers 14 residues. The V end was cut by 0 bases, the J end by 4 bases, with 10 bases between. Germline V CDR1 and CDR2: MNHNY, SVGAGI (reference sequence). The CDR3 DNA is TGTGCCAGCAGTTACTCGATATCGGGATACGAGCAGTACTTC. It yields the protein CASSYSISGYEQYF.

The chain employs TRBV7-9 and TRBJ2-5; possible D gene TRBD1, 6 bases. V lost 5 bases and J 1 base, leaving 14 bases between the germline ends. Germline V gene lookup returns CDR1 SEHNR and CDR2 FQNEAQ (reference sequence). CDR3 length equals 15 residues. CDR3 region: CASSRTLGAQETQYF. The CDR3 DNA reads as TGTGCCAGCAGCCGGACTCTGGGGGCCCAAGAGACCCAGTACTTC.

The V gene is TRBV2, the J gene TRBJ1-1; D is unclear. Germline V gene sequence: CDR1 SNHLY, CDR2 FYNNEI. This CDR3 has 11 residues. Trimming removed 3 bases from V and 5 bases from J, with 4 bases in between. The CDR3 loop is CASSESTEAFF. CDR3 bases: TGTGCCAGCAGTGAGAGTACTGAAGCTTTCTTT.

The rearrangement uses TRBV5-4 and TRBJ1-1; D might be TRBD1 (6 bases). The CDR3 loop spans 14 amino acids. Germline-derived CDR1 and CDR2 are SGHNT and YYREEE (reference sequence). Trimming stripped 1 base from V and 3 bases from J, with 10 bases between. This chain's CDR3 is CASSLTGQYTEAFF. The CDR3, as DNA: TGTGCCAGCAGCTTGACAGGACAGTACACTGAAGCTTTCTTT.

V gene TRBV19 combines with J gene TRBJ2-2, with 12 bases identical to TRBD2. V shed 8 bases and J 6 bases; nucleotides not matched to a gene: 7. CDR1 LNHDA and CDR2 SQIVND come from the germline V gene (reference sequence). There are 15 residues in the CDR3. The CDR3 coding sequence is TGTGCCAGTCGGAGACTAGCGGGGGTGCCCGGGGAGCTGTTTTTT. It yields the protein CASRRLAGVPGELFF.

The chain carries TRBV7-3 and TRBJ2-5; D gene ambiguous. This CDR3 region has 13 residues. Germline-derived CDR1 and CDR2 are SGHTA and FQGTGA. Trimming took 1 base from V and 2 from J, leaving 5 bases between them. This CDR3 reads CASSLIRQETQYF. CDR3 bases: TGTGCCAGCAGCTTAATCAGGCAAGAGACCCAGTACTTC.